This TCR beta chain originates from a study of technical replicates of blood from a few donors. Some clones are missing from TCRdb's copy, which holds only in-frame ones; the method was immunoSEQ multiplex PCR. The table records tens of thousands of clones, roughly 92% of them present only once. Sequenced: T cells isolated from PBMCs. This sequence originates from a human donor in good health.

CDR3 DNA: TGTGCCAGCAGCTGGACAGGGGTCGCCTACAATGAGCAGTTCTTC. Translated: CASSWTGVAYNEQFF. The chain links TRBV11-3 to TRBJ2-1; 9 nucleotides match TRBD1. Germline V gene data show CDR1 as SGHNT and CDR2 as YENEEA. The CDR3 is made up of 15 amino acids. J was trimmed by 2 bases and V by 4 bases; bases with no gene match: 3.